The T cell receptor (beta chain) under discussion was sequenced for a study of OX40 agonist ivuxolimab in advanced cancers. The CDR3 spans 15 residues. In germline, CDR1 is SGHVT, CDR2 SQSDAQ. Germline trimming cut 1 base from V and 3 bases from J; bases unmatched to any gene: 4. Libraries were prepared by immunoSEQ multiplex PCR; TCRdb keeps only in-frame clonotypes and omits some of them. Of 12,000 or so clones in the sample, 69% were seen once. This clone was seen a few times. Sequences were derived from CD4+ or CD8+ T cells sorted from blood, sampled in a trial of the OX40 agonist ivuxolimab. The chain uses TRBV7-4 and TRBJ2-7; 9 nucleotides align to TRBD2. This receptor was taken from an adult with an advanced solid tumor such as melanoma, head and neck, liver or kidney cancer. The CDR3 is CASSLVAGANYEQYF. The CDR3 DNA reads as TGTGCCAGCAGCTTAGTAGCGGGGGCGAACTACGAGCAGTACTTC. Based on the CDR3 plus reference TRBV7-4 and TRBJ2-7, the full variable domain is GAGVSQSPRYKVAKRGRDVALRCDSISGHVTLYWYRQTLGQGSEVLTYSQSDAQRDKSGRPSGRFSAERPERSVSTLKIQRTEQGDSAVYLCASSLVAGANYEQYFGPGTRLTVT.